Each of the 17 T cell receptor beta chains below was sequenced from the same sample in a study of response to subunit inactivated influenza vaccine. TCRdb itself ran the RT-PCR reads through MiXCR, one entry per CDR3 protein. The sample contains around 570,000 distinct CDR3 sequences, about 10% of which appear only once. The same specimen was also included in a second study, on T cells expressing NK-cell markers. That source adds: cDNA encoding TCR beta was synthesized via 5'RACE template switching incorporating UMIs.

Here the sequenced sample was PBMCs from blood, taken on the day of vaccination. Receptors originate from a man aged 50 or older who received an inactivated influenza vaccine.

The sample holds a few counts of this clonotype. The chain joins TRBV6-2 or TRBV6-3 to TRBJ2-7; TRBD1 aligns across 8 bases. The germline CDR1 and CDR2 sequences are MNHEY and SVGEGT. The CDR3 contains 15 residues. V trimming: 7 bases; J trimming: 3 bases; junction bases outside the gene matches: 11. The DNA of the CDR3 is TGTGCCAGCACCCTCCCAGGACAGGGAGTCTACGAGCAGTACTTC. This translates into CASTLPGQGVYEQYF.

This clonotype was detected once. CDR3 region: CASSQNRVNEQFF. Written as DNA, the CDR3 is TGTGCCAGCAGTCAGAACAGGGTGAATGAGCAGTTCTTC. J is TRBJ2-1 and V is TRBV6-2 or TRBV6-3; perhaps TRBD1 as D (6 bases). Trimming removed 5 bases at V and 7 bases at J, with 12 bases between. The CDR3 runs to 13 residues. The germline gives CDR1 MNHEY, CDR2 SVGEGT.

This clonotype was found a few times. V usage is TRBV3-1 and J usage is TRBJ2-5; 8 bases agree with TRBD1. The CDR3 loop spans 16 amino acids. Germline V gene sequence: CDR1 LGHDT, CDR2 YNNKEL (reference sequence). J lost 4 bases, V lost 4 bases, and 11 bases had no gene match. The DNA of the CDR3 is TGTGCCAGCAGCCCTGGGAGGACAGGGTTAGGAGAGACCCAGTACTTC. This sequence encodes CASSPGRTGLGETQYF.

V and J are TRBV9 and TRBJ1-2; the match to TRBD1 covers 9 bases. The V gene end was trimmed by 1 base and the J gene end by 8 bases; junction bases not matched to a gene: 6. In germline, CDR1 is SGDLS, CDR2 YYNGEE. This CDR3 comprises 14 residues. CDR3 nucleotides: TGTGCCAGCAGCGTAACTGACAGGGGGAGCGGCTACACCTTC. Its translation is CASSVTDRGSGYTF.

The sample holds a few counts of this clonotype. V usage is TRBV3-1 and J usage is TRBJ2-1; D call uncertain. The CDR3 runs 12 residues. Trimming removed 6 bases from V and 7 bases from J, with 10 bases in between. Germline assignment: CDR1 LGHDT and CDR2 YNNKEL (reference sequence). The CDR3 is CASRHAGNEQFF. CDR3 DNA sequence: TGTGCCAGCAGACACGCAGGAAATGAGCAGTTCTTC.

This clonotype occurred many times. The CDR3 coding sequence is TGTGCCAGTAGTATAGATCGTCCGAGGGGTAATCAGCCCCAGCATTTT. Translation gives CASSIDRPRGNQPQHF. This chain uses TRBV19 with TRBJ1-5; tentative D call: TRBD1 (5 bases). CDR3 size: 16 residues. The V end was cut by 0 bases, the J end by 4 bases, with 13 bases between. Germline CDR1 and CDR2: LNHDA and SQIVND (reference sequence).

This clonotype was detected only a few times. V gene TRBV6-1 combines with J gene TRBJ1-1, with a weak D call TRBD1 (5 bases). Germline CDR1 MNHNS, CDR2 SASEGT. The V end was cut by 6 bases, the J end by 3 bases, with 20 bases between. The CDR3 extends over 16 amino acids. The CDR3 spells CASRQVGRSGDTEAFF. For the CDR3, the DNA is TGTGCCAGCAGACAGGTTGGCCGTTCTGGGGACACTGAAGCTTTCTTT.

This clonotype was counted a few times. This chain connects TRBV4-3 to TRBJ2-3; maybe TRBD2 (7 bases). Germline assignment: CDR1 LGHNA and CDR2 YSLEER. This CDR3 is built from 18 residues. V dropped 0 bases and J dropped 2 bases, with 18 bases sitting between them. This CDR3 reads CASSQEVGGRPPTDTQYF. The CDR3, as DNA: TGCGCCAGCAGCCAAGAAGTCGGGGGGCGCCCCCCCACAGATACGCAGTATTTT.

This clonotype was seen only a few times. The chain joins TRBV3-1 to TRBJ2-4, with D possibly being TRBD1 or TRBD2 (6 bases each). Trimming took 1 base from V and 2 from J, leaving 12 bases between them. This CDR3 contains 16 residues. Germline loops: CDR1 LGHDT, CDR2 YNNKEL (reference sequence). CDR3 DNA: TGTGCCAGCAGCCAAGTGGATCGGGGGCCCAAAAACATTCAGTACTTC. It encodes CASSQVDRGPKNIQYF. Looking up the rest from reference TRBV3-1 and TRBJ2-4 gives the full variable domain: DTAVSQTPKYLVTQMGNDKSIKCEQNLGHDTMYWYKQDSKKFLKIMFSYNNKELIINETVPNRFSPKSPDKAHLNLHINSLELGDSAVYFCASSQVDRGPKNIQYFGAGTRLSVL.

This chain links TRBV5-1 with TRBJ2-6, with TRBD1 as a possible D gene (6 bases). The CDR3 is made up of 18 amino acids. Between the trimmed V and J ends, which lost 5 bases and 0 bases, there was a span of 18 bases. CDR1 is SGHRS and CDR2 is YFSETQ in the germline V gene. The CDR3: CASRLAARGPSGANVLTF. CDR3 DNA: TGCGCCAGCAGACTGGCGGCCAGGGGCCCCTCTGGGGCCAACGTCCTGACTTTC.

This clonotype was recorded a few times. The gene calls are TRBV4-3 and TRBJ1-1; D remains unclear. V lost 1 base and J 4 bases, leaving 7 bases between the germline ends. The CDR3 sequence is 13 residues long. CDR1 and CDR2 (germline): LGHNA, YSLEER. This CDR3 is CASSQVGFTEAFF. CDR3 DNA sequence: TGCGCCAGCAGCCAAGTCGGGTTCACTGAAGCTTTCTTT.

This clonotype came up a few times. The genes are TRBV28 and TRBJ2-7; 8 bases line up with TRBD1. The CDR3 has 14 residues. After removal of 7 bases from V and 2 bases from J, the junction contained 7 bases not matched to a gene. Germline V gives CDR1 MDHEN, CDR2 SYDVKM. The CDR3 sequence is CASTPRQGTYEQYF. For the CDR3, the DNA is TGTGCCAGCACCCCGAGACAGGGGACCTACGAGCAGTACTTC.

The table lists this clonotype with many counts. The chain employs TRBV12-3 or TRBV12-4 and TRBJ2-5, with a weak D call TRBD1 (6 bases). This CDR3 spans 14 amino acids. V lost 6 bases to trimming and J lost 1 base, with 12 bases between them. In DNA form, the CDR3 reads TGTGCCAGCAGCCTTACAGGGTTCCAAGAGACCCAGTACTTC. Its protein product is CASSLTGFQETQYF.

In this sample, this clonotype turned up many times. The V and J genes are TRBV5-6 and TRBJ2-5, with 7 bases identical to TRBD2. This CDR3 is 13 amino acids long. After removal of 2 bases from V and 4 bases from J, the junction contained 2 bases not matched to a gene. Germline V gene sequence: CDR1 SGHDT, CDR2 YYEEEE. CDR3 loop: CASSFIAGETQYF. The CDR3 DNA sequence: TGTGCCAGCAGCTTTATAGCGGGAGAGACCCAGTACTTC.

The chain couples TRBV19 to TRBJ2-2; D is perhaps TRBD1 (6 bases). The germline V gene has CDR1 LNHDA and CDR2 SQIVND (reference sequence). This CDR3 spans 13 amino acids. The V end was cut by 11 bases, the J end by 0 bases, with 10 bases between. Here the CDR3 DNA reads TGTGCCGGGGGACATTCGAACACCGGGGAGCTGTTTTTT. Protein sequence: CAGGHSNTGELFF.

CDR3 nucleotide sequence: TGTGCCAGCACTAGCGGGAGGGCCGTTTTGACAGATACGCAGTATTTT. Translated: CASTSGRAVLTDTQYF. The chain recombines TRBV7-9 with TRBJ2-3; 12 bases are shared with TRBD2. V lost 7 bases to trimming and J lost 3 bases; unmatched junction nucleotides: 8. The germline gives CDR1 SEHNR, CDR2 FQNEAQ (reference sequence). The CDR3 has 16 residues. The full variable domain, rest sourced from reference TRBV7-9 and TRBJ2-3, is DTGVSQNPRHKITKRGQNVTFRCDPISEHNRLYWYRQTLGQGPEFLTYFQNEAQLEKSRLLSDRFSAERPKGSFSTLEIQRTEQGDSAMYLCASTSGRAVLTDTQYFGPGTRLTVL.

This clonotype has a handful of counts. The chain has TRBV6-1 and TRBJ1-5; tentative D call: TRBD1 (5 bases). Trimming took 8 bases from V and 0 from J, leaving 11 bases between them. Per the germline V gene, CDR1 is MNHNS and CDR2 is SASEGT. The CDR3 is made up of 14 amino acids. CDR3 bases: TGTGCCAGCCGGGGGAGGTATAGCAATCAGCCCCAGCATTTT. This codes for CASRGRYSNQPQHF.